One and the same sample provided the 16 T cell receptor beta chains below, sequenced in a study of shared clonotypes between healthy human individuals. TCRdb's table, derived via immunoSEQ multiplex PCR, lists solely in-frame clones and lacks some. The sample has over a million clones, approximately 80% seen once. The sequencing sample was made of memory CD4+ T cells from PBMCs. Subset in this sample: CD45RA-negative fraction. All receptors derive from a man between 18 and 35 years old in good health. Some clones in this sample may be carry-over from other donors' samples.

The chain couples TRBV10-2 to TRBJ2-1; 8 bases are shared with TRBD2. J was trimmed by 8 bases and V by 6 bases; bases with no gene match: 9. The CDR3 consists of 14 residues. CDR1 and CDR2 (germline): WSHSY, SAAADI. This CDR3 reads CASRREAGIYEQFF. For the CDR3, the DNA is TGCGCCAGCAGGCGGGAGGCGGGTATCTATGAGCAGTTCTTC.

The genes are TRBV5-5 and TRBJ2-5; tentative D call: TRBD2 (7 bases). V gave up 4 bases and J gave up 5 bases, with 18 bases separating them. The CDR3 contains 15 residues. Germline lookup yields CDR1 SGHKS and CDR2 YYEKEE (reference sequence). CDR3 sequence (DNA): TGTGCCAGCAGCATAACCGGGGGGCGGGAGGAGACCCAGTACTTC. It codes for CASSITGGREETQYF.

The chain uses TRBV29-1 and TRBJ2-5; tentatively, D is TRBD2 (5 bases). Trimming stripped 7 bases from V and 5 bases from J, with 14 bases between. Germline V lookup: CDR1 SQVTM, CDR2 ANQGSEA. This CDR3 spans 12 amino acids. CDR3 in DNA: TGCAGCGCCCGGCCTAGCTCGGAGACCCAGTACTTC. Amino acid sequence: CSARPSSETQYF.

V usage is TRBV5-1 and J usage is TRBJ2-1; weak D call: TRBD2 (5 bases). The V end was cut by 4 bases, the J end by 8 bases, with 16 bases between. Per the germline V gene, CDR1 is SGHRS and CDR2 is YFSETQ. The CDR3 is 14 amino acids. CDR3 residues: CASSRATGNYEQFF. CDR3 in DNA: TGCGCCAGCAGCCGGGCCACCGGGAACTATGAGCAGTTCTTC.

J is TRBJ2-2 and V is TRBV7-3; TRBD1 matches at 7 bases. The CDR3 has 14 amino acids. After removal of 2 bases from V and 5 bases from J, the junction contained 2 bases not matched to a gene. Per the germline V gene, CDR1 is SGHTA and CDR2 is FQGTGA. The CDR3 nucleotides read TGTGCCAGCAGCTTACAGGGGGTAACCGGGGAGCTGTTTTTT. Translation gives CASSLQGVTGELFF.

The CDR3 DNA is TGTGCCAGCAGGCGGGACCTGAACACTGAAGCTTTCTTT. Amino acid sequence: CASRRDLNTEAFF. The chain employs TRBV2 and TRBJ1-1; possible D gene TRBD1, 5 bases. Germline CDR1 and CDR2: SNHLY and FYNNEI. The CDR3 covers 13 residues. V was pared by 6 bases and J by 0 bases, with 8 bases between.

The V and J genes are TRBV19 and TRBJ1-1, with D possibly matching TRBD1 (5 bases). The CDR3 is 14 residues long. Per the germline V gene, CDR1 is LNHDA and CDR2 is SQIVND (reference sequence). The V and J ends lost 8 bases and 1 base respectively, with 14 bases between them. CDR3 residues: CASATDGANTEAFF. The DNA of the CDR3 is TGTGCCAGTGCGACGGACGGGGCGAACACTGAAGCTTTCTTT.

In DNA form, the CDR3 reads TGTGCCAGCAGCCAAGCCACTAGCGACCTCTCCTACGAGCAGTACTTC. Translating gives CASSQATSDLSYEQYF. The chain has TRBV4-2 and TRBJ2-7; TRBD2 matches at 7 bases. The V and J ends lost 1 base and 0 bases, in that order; junction bases with no gene match: 6. Germline assignment: CDR1 LGHNA and CDR2 YNFKEQ. This CDR3 spans 16 amino acids.

V is TRBV15 and J is TRBJ2-2; weak D call: TRBD2 (6 bases). Germline CDR1 LNHNV, CDR2 YYDKDF (reference sequence). V lost 3 bases, J lost 3 bases, and 20 bases lay in between. CDR3 length: 18 residues. CDR3 nucleotides: TGTGCCACCAGCAGGGATAGACTAGTTTTGTTCGACACCGGGGAGCTGTTTTTT. Protein: CATSRDRLVLFDTGELFF.

This chain uses TRBV6-1 with TRBJ1-4; tentatively, D is TRBD1 (6 bases). The V gene lost 4 bases and the J gene lost 11 bases, with 20 bases spanning the gap. CDR1 and CDR2 (germline): MNHNS, SASEGT. The CDR3 extends over 15 amino acids. The CDR3 DNA is TGTGCCAGCAGTGCCGGTCCATCCTCTACAGGGAAACTGTTTTTT. Amino acids: CASSAGPSSTGKLFF.

At least ten counts were recorded for this clone. V and J are TRBV9 and TRBJ1-1, with TRBD1 matching 7 bases. With V trimmed by 3 bases and J by 5 bases, 10 bases remained unmatched. The CDR3 totals 15 residues. From germline, CDR1 is SGDLS and CDR2 YYNGEE. The CDR3 loop is CASSARGDRDTEAFF. As DNA, the CDR3 is TGTGCCAGCAGCGCCCGGGGTGACAGGGATACTGAAGCTTTCTTT.

A few counts support this clone. The chain carries TRBV5-1 and TRBJ1-2, with 9 bases matching TRBD1. CDR3 length: 14 residues. CDR1 is SGHRS and CDR2 is YFSETQ in the germline V gene. Trimming at V came to 4 bases and at J to 7 bases, leaving 8 bases not matched to a gene. CDR3 bases: TGCGCCAGCAGCGTGGACAGGGGAAGAGGTGGCTACACCTTC. Its translation is CASSVDRGRGGYTF.

This sequence joins TRBV25-1 and TRBJ2-3; the D gene is possibly TRBD1 (6 bases). Trimming stripped 6 bases from V and 1 base from J, with 14 bases between. The CDR3 covers 15 residues. Germline CDR1 MGHDK, CDR2 SYGVNS. The CDR3 sequence is CASSAQGARTDTQYF. CDR3 nucleotide sequence: TGTGCCAGCAGCGCACAGGGCGCGCGCACAGATACGCAGTATTTT. Using reference TRBV25-1 and TRBJ2-3 for the parts outside the CDR3, the full variable domain is EADIYQTPRYLVIGTGKKITLECSQTMGHDKMYWYQQDPGMELHLIHYSYGVNSTEKGDLSSESTVSRIRTEHFPLTLESARPSHTSQYLCASSAQGARTDTQYFGPGTRLTVL.

The V call is TRBV4-1, the J call TRBJ1-5, with TRBD1 matching over 7 bases. This CDR3 has 15 residues. Germline-derived CDR1 and CDR2 are MGHRA and YSYEKL. V was pared by 4 bases and J by 3 bases, with 6 bases of the junction left unmatched. The CDR3 spells CASSPSGQDNQPQHF. In DNA form, the CDR3 reads TGCGCCAGCAGCCCGAGCGGACAGGACAATCAGCCCCAGCATTTT.

This rearrangement joins TRBV28 to TRBJ2-7; possibly TRBD1 for D (6 bases). CDR1 and CDR2 (germline): MDHEN, SYDVKM. Trimming stripped 5 bases from V and 2 bases from J, with 16 bases between. The CDR3 length is 15 residues. The CDR3 here is CASSRPGAQAYEQYF. CDR3 DNA: TGTGCCAGCAGTCGCCCAGGGGCACAGGCCTACGAGCAGTACTTC.

This chain uses TRBV7-2 with TRBJ2-7, with TRBD2 matching 13 bases. V lost 4 bases and J lost 3; bases outside the gene matches: 6. The CDR3 has 16 amino acids. The germline V gene encodes CDR1 SGHTA and CDR2 FQGNSA. CDR3 sequence: CASSSDRTSGSYEQYF. CDR3 nucleotides: TGTGCCAGCAGCTCGGACCGGACTAGCGGGAGCTACGAGCAGTACTTC.